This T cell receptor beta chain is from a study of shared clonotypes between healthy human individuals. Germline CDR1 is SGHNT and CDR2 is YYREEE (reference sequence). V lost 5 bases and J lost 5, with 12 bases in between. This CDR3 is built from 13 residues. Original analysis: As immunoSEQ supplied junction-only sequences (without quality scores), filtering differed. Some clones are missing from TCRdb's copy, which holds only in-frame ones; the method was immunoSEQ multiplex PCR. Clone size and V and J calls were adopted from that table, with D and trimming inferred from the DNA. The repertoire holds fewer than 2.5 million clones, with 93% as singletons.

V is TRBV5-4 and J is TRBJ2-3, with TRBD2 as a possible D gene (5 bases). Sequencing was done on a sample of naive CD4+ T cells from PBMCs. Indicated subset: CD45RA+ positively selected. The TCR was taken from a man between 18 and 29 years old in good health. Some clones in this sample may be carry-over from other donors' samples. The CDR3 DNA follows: TGTGCCAGCAGGAGCGGACTTGGAGATACGCAGTATTTT. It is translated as CASRSGLGDTQYF. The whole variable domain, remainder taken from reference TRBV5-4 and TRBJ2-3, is ETGVTQSPTHLIKTRGQQVTLRCSSQSGHNTVSWYQQALGQGPQFIFQYYREEENGRGNFPPRFSGLQFPNYSSELNVNALELDDSALYLCASRSGLGDTQYFGPGTRLTVL.